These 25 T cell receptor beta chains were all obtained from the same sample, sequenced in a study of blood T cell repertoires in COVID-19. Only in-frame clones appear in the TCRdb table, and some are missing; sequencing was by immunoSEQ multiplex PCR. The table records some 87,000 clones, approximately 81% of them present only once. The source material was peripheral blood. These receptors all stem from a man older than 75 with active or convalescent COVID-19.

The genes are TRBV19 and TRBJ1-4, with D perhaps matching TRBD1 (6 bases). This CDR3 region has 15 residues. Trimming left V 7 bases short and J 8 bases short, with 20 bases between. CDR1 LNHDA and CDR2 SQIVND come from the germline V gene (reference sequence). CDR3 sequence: CASTTITGSEEKLFF. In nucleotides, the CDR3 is TGTGCCAGTACCACAATTACAGGGTCTGAGGAAAAACTGTTTTTT.

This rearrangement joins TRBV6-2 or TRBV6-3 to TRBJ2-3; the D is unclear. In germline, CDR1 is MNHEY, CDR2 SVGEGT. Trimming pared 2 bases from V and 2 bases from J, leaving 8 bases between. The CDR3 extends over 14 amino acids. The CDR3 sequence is CASSYIVNTDTQYF. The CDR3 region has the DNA TGTGCCAGCAGTTACATAGTTAACACAGATACGCAGTATTTT.

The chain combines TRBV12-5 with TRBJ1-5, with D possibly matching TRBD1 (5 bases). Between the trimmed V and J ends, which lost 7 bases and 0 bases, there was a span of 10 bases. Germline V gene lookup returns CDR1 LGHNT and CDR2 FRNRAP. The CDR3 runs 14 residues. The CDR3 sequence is CASAQGYSNQPQHF. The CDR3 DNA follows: TGTGCTAGTGCGCAGGGCTATAGCAATCAGCCCCAGCATTTT.

The CDR3 region has the DNA TGTGCCATCAGACGAGGACAGGGGCTTTCACCCCTCCACTTT. It codes for CAIRRGQGLSPLHF. This chain links TRBV10-3 with TRBJ1-6; 9 nucleotides match TRBD1. Looked up from germline, CDR1 is ENHRY and CDR2 is SYGVKD. The CDR3 runs 14 residues. The junction had 6 bases not matched to a gene; V was cut back by 6 bases and J by 9 bases.

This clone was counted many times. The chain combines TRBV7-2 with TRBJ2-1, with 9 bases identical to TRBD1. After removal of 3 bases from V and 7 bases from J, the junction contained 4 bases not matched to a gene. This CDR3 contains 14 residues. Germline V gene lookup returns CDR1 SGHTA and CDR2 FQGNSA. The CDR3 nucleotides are TGTGCCAGCAGCTTTGGGACAGGGTGGAATGAGCAGTTCTTC. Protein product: CASSFGTGWNEQFF.

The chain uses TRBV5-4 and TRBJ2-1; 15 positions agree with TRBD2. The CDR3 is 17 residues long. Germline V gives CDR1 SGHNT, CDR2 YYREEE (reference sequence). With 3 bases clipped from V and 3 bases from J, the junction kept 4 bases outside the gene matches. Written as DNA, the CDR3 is TGTGCCAGCAGCTCCGGGACTAGCGGGGGGCACTACAATGAGCAGTTCTTC. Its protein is CASSSGTSGGHYNEQFF.

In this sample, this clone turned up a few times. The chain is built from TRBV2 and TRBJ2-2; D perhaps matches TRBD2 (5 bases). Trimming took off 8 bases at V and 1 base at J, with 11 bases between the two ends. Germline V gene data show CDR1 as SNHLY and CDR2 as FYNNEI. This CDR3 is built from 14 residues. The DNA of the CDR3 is TGTGCCAGCGGGGAGTCCCTGAACACCGGGGAGCTGTTTTTT. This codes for CASGESLNTGELFF.

The CDR3 DNA is TGTGCCTGGACCCGCGCGGGGACTGAAGCTTTCTTT. It translates to CAWTRAGTEAFF. The J gene is TRBJ1-1, the V gene TRBV30; D gene unclear. CDR1 GTSNPN and CDR2 SVGIG come from the germline V gene (reference sequence). With 4 bases removed from V and 5 bases from J, the gap between germline ends came to 11 bases. The CDR3 covers 12 residues.

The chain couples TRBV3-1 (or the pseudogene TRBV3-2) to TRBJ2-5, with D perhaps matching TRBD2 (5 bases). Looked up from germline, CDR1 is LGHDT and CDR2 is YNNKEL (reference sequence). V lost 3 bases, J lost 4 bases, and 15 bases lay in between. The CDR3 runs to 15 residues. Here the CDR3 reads CASSQTGLPVETQYF. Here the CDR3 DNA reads TGTGCCAGCAGCCAGACCGGACTCCCAGTAGAGACCCAGTACTTC.

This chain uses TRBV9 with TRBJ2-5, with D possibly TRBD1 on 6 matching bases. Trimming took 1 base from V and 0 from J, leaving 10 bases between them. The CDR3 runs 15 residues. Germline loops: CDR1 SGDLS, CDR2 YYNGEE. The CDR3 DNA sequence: TGTGCCAGCAGCGTACGAGGACAGAACCAAGAGACCCAGTACTTC. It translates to CASSVRGQNQETQYF.

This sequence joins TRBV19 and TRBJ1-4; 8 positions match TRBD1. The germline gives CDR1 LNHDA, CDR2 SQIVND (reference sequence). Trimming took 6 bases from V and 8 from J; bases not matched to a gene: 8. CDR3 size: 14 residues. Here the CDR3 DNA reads TGTGCCAGTAGACGCACAGGGGGTGACGAAAAACTGTTTTTT. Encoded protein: CASRRTGGDEKLFF.

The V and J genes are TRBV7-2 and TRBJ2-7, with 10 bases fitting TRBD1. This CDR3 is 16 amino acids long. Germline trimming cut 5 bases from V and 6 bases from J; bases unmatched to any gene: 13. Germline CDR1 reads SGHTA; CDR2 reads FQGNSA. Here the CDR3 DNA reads TGTGCCAGCAGCCCAGCAACCGGGACAGGGGTGCTCGAGCAGTACTTC. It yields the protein CASSPATGTGVLEQYF.

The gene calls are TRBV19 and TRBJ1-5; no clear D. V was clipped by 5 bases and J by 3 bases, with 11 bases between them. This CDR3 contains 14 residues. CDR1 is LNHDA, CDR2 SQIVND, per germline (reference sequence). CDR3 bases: TGTGCCAGTAGTCCATCGGGGATCAATCAGCCCCAGCATTTT. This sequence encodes CASSPSGINQPQHF. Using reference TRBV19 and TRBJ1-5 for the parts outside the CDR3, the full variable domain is DGGITQSPKYLFRKEGQNVTLSCEQNLNHDAMYWYRQDPGQGLRLIYYSQIVNDFQKGDIAEGYSVSREKKESFPLTVTSAQKNPTAFYLCASSPSGINQPQHFGDGTRLSIL.

CDR3 region: CASETSGGDEQFF. In nucleotides, the CDR3 is TGCGCCAGCGAGACTAGCGGGGGTGATGAGCAGTTCTTC. V and J are TRBV10-2 and TRBJ2-1; TRBD2 agrees at 12 bases. Per germline, CDR1 WSHSY and CDR2 SAAADI. V was clipped by 8 bases and J by 8 bases; unmatched bases: 4. The CDR3 covers 13 residues.

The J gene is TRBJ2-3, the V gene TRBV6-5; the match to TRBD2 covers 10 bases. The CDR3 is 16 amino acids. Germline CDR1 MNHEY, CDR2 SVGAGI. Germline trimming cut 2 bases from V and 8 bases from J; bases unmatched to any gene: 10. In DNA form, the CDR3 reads TGTGCCAGCAGTTACCAGCGGGGGGGCTTGATCGGTACGCAGTATTTT. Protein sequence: CASSYQRGGLIGTQYF.

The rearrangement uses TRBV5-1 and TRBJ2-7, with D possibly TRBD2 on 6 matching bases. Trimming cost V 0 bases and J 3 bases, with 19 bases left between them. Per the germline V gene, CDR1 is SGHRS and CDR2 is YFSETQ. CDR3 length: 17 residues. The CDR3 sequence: CASSLAGVGVGGYEQYF. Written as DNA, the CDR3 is TGCGCCAGCAGCTTGGCCGGGGTGGGCGTCGGGGGCTACGAGCAGTACTTC.

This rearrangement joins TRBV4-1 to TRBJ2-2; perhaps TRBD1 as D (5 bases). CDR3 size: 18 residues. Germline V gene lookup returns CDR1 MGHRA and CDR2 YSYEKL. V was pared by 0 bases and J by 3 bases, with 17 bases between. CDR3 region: CASSQEVQGVIDTGELFF. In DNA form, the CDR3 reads TGCGCCAGCAGCCAAGAGGTCCAAGGGGTAATTGACACCGGGGAGCTGTTTTTT.

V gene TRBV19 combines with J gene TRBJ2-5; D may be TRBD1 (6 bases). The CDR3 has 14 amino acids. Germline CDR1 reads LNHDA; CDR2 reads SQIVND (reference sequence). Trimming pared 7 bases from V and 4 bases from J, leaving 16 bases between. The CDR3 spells CASTPTGSRETQYF. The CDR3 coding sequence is TGTGCCAGTACCCCGACAGGCTCTAGAGAGACCCAGTACTTC.

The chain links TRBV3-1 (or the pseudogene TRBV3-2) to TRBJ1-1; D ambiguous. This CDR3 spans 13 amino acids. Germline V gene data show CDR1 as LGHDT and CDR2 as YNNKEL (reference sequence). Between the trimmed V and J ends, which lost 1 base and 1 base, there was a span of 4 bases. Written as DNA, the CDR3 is TGTGCCAGCAGCCAAGCCCAGAACACTGAAGCTTTCTTT. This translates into CASSQAQNTEAFF.

The CDR3 loop is CASSLFQGAYGYTF. As DNA, the CDR3 is TGCGCCAGCAGCTTGTTCCAGGGGGCCTATGGCTACACCTTC. This chain joins TRBV5-1 and TRBJ1-2, with 8 bases fitting TRBD1. Trimming cost V 1 base and J 4 bases; bases outside gene matches: 3. This CDR3 contains 14 residues. Per germline, CDR1 SGHRS and CDR2 YFSETQ.

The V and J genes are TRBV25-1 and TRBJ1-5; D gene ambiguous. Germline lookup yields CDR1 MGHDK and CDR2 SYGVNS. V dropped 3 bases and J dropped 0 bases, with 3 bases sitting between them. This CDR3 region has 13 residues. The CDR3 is CASSDRSNQPQHF. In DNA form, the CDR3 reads TGTGCCAGCAGTGATCGTAGCAATCAGCCCCAGCATTTT.

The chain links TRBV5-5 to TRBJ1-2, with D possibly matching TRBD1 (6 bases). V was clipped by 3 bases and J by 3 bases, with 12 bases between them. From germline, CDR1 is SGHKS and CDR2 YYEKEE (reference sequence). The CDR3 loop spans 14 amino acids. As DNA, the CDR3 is TGTGCCAGCAGCTGGACGGGGGGCGACTATGGCTACACCTTC. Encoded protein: CASSWTGGDYGYTF. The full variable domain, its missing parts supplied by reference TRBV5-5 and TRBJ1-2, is DAGVTQSPTHLIKTRGQQVTLRCSPISGHKSVSWYQQVLGQGPQFIFQYYEKEERGRGNFPDRFSARQFPNYSSELNVNALLLGDSALYLCASSWTGGDYGYTFGSGTRLTVV.

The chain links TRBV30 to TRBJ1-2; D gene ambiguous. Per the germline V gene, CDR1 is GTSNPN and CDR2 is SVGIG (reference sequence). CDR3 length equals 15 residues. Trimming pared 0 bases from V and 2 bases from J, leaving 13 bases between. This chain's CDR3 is CAWSVPGEINYGYTF. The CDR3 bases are TGTGCCTGGAGTGTACCCGGGGAAATAAACTATGGCTACACCTTC.

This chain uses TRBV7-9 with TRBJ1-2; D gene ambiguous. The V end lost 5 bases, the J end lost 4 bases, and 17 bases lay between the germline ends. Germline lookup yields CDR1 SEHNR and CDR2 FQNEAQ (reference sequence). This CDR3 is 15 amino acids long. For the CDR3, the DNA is TGTGCCAGCAGCCCGCCTGGATGGGCCGGCTATGGCTACACCTTC. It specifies CASSPPGWAGYGYTF.

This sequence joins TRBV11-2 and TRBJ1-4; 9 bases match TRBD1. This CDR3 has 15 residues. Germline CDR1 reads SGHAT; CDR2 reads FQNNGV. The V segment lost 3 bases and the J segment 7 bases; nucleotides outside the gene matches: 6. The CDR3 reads CASSFGTGMGEKLFF. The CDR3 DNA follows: TGTGCCAGCAGCTTCGGGACAGGGATGGGTGAAAAACTGTTTTTT.